Listed here are 20 T cell receptor beta chains from one sample, sequenced in a study of blood T cell repertoires in COVID-19. Profiling relied on immunoSEQ multiplex PCR, and the TCRdb table lists in-frame clones only, not all of them. The data show about 230,000 clones, roughly 80% seen once. Sequenced sample: peripheral blood. The receptor source for this set is a woman aged 50 to 60 with acute or convalescent COVID-19.

This chain uses TRBV6-5 with TRBJ2-5; D unresolved. The V end was cut by 7 bases, the J end by 5 bases, with 11 bases between. CDR1 is MNHEY, CDR2 SVGAGI, per germline. The CDR3 length is 12 residues. The CDR3 reads CASTALRETQYF. Here the CDR3 DNA reads TGTGCCAGCACTGCGCTGAGGGAGACCCAGTACTTC.

The rearrangement uses TRBV5-1 and TRBJ2-4; 8 nucleotides align to TRBD1. Germline assignment: CDR1 SGHRS and CDR2 YFSETQ. V shed 0 bases, J shed 7 bases, and the junction held 3 bases outside the gene matches. The CDR3 is 14 residues long. The CDR3 spells CASSLATGENIQYF. CDR3 nucleotide sequence: TGCGCCAGCAGCTTGGCGACAGGGGAGAACATTCAGTACTTC.

On this clone itself: This may be a read error, as it is one base from a much larger clone. The sample contains more than one DNA sequence encoding this CDR3. The chain recombines TRBV7-3 with TRBJ2-3; 9 nucleotides agree with TRBD1. The CDR3 is made up of 15 amino acids. V was pared by 4 bases and J by 4 bases, with 6 bases of the junction left unmatched. Germline CDR1 SGHTA, CDR2 FQGTGA. CDR3: CASSWGQGEADTQYF. For the CDR3, the DNA is TGTGCCAGCAGCTGGGGACAGGGTGAGGCAGATACGCAGTATTTT.

This chain connects TRBV4-1 to TRBJ2-2, with 10 positions matching TRBD1. The CDR3 is 16 residues long. The J segment lost 4 bases and the V segment lost 4 bases, leaving 6 bases of the junction unmatched. The germline V gene encodes CDR1 MGHRA and CDR2 YSYEKL. Here the CDR3 DNA reads TGCGCCAGCAGCCCCCGGGACAGGGGAGGCACCGGGGAGCTGTTTTTT. Translating it yields CASSPRDRGGTGELFF.

The chain has TRBV4-3 and TRBJ1-3; no definite D call. Germline values: CDR1 LGHNA, CDR2 YSLEER. This CDR3 comprises 15 residues. Deletions cut 0 bases from V and 4 bases from J, with 10 bases between. CDR3 DNA: TGCGCCAGCAGCCAAGATTTGACACCCGGAAACACCATATATTTT. This gives the protein CASSQDLTPGNTIYF.

V usage is TRBV3-1 (or the pseudogene TRBV3-2) and J usage is TRBJ2-2; the D gene is possibly TRBD2 (5 bases). Germline assignment: CDR1 LGHDT and CDR2 YNNKEL (reference sequence). Trimming cost V 1 base and J 8 bases, with 8 bases left between them. This CDR3 has 13 residues. Here the CDR3 DNA reads TGTGCCAGCAGCCAAGTAGAGGGAGGGGAGCTGTTTTTT. This translates into CASSQVEGGELFF.

Note on this clone: Relative to the germline gene, one junction end is altered; a read error may explain this. The gene calls are TRBV15 and TRBJ2-1, with D maybe TRBD2 (5 bases). The CDR3 length is 15 residues. CDR1 is LNHNV, CDR2 YYDKDF, per germline (reference sequence). The CDR3 DNA sequence: TGTGCCACCAGGAGAGACCGGGACTCCTACAATGAGCAGTTCTTC. This gives the protein CATRRDRDSYNEQFF.

The chain links TRBV30 to TRBJ2-2; TRBD2 is a possible D gene (5 bases). Per the germline V gene, CDR1 is GTSNPN and CDR2 is SVGIG (reference sequence). V lost 2 bases and J 3 bases, leaving 10 bases between the germline ends. There are 14 residues in the CDR3. Here the CDR3 reads CAWSWRGYTGELFF. CDR3 bases: TGTGCCTGGAGTTGGAGAGGGTACACCGGGGAGCTGTTTTTT.

The chain couples TRBV5-1 to TRBJ1-1; TRBD1 aligns across 7 bases. This CDR3 is 15 amino acids long. Germline V gene data show CDR1 as SGHRS and CDR2 as YFSETQ. V lost 0 bases and J lost 10; bases outside the gene matches: 12. In DNA form, the CDR3 reads TGCGCCAGCAGCTTGGAAACAGGGGACGCCTGGCGAGCTTTCTTT. It specifies CASSLETGDAWRAFF.

The genes are TRBV28 and TRBJ2-7; D is possibly TRBD2 (5 bases). Deletions cut 11 bases from V and 2 bases from J, with 22 bases between. The germline V gene encodes CDR1 MDHEN and CDR2 SYDVKM. This CDR3 contains 15 residues. CDR3 region: CAAGGSGRPPYEQYF. DNA for the CDR3: TGTGCCGCCGGAGGATCGGGCCGCCCACCCTACGAGCAGTACTTC.

The chain employs TRBV7-9 and TRBJ1-1, with TRBD1 as a possible D gene (5 bases). Trimming shortened V by 1 base and J by 1 base, and 7 bases separated the two germline ends. CDR1 is SEHNR and CDR2 is FQNEAQ in the germline V gene (reference sequence). The CDR3 spans 14 residues. The DNA of the CDR3 is TGTGCCAGCAGCTTAGAAGGGGCGAACACTGAAGCTTTCTTT. As protein: CASSLEGANTEAFF.

This clone was detected a few times. The chain joins TRBV25-1 to TRBJ2-7; D possibly corresponds to TRBD2 (5 bases). Germline V CDR1 and CDR2: MGHDK, SYGVNS. Between the trimmed V and J ends, which lost 4 bases and 5 bases, there was a span of 9 bases. CDR3 length: 12 amino acids. CDR3 sequence reads: CASSGREHEQYF. In nucleotides, the CDR3 is TGTGCCAGCAGTGGAAGGGAGCACGAGCAGTACTTC.

V and J are TRBV6-5 and TRBJ1-1, with 8 bases matching TRBD1. CDR3 length: 15 amino acids. Germline-derived CDR1 and CDR2 are MNHEY and SVGAGI. V was pared by 8 bases and J by 1 base, with 9 bases of the junction left unmatched. CDR3 bases: TGTGCCAGCGTGCCGTCCGGGACAGGGAACACTGAAGCTTTCTTT. Amino acids: CASVPSGTGNTEAFF.

The chain employs TRBV12-3 or TRBV12-4 and TRBJ1-2, with D tentatively TRBD1 (6 bases). The ends were cut back, 4 bases at V and 8 bases at J, with 14 bases in the middle. This CDR3 is built from 13 residues. The CDR3: CASSSQGRRGYTF. CDR3 coding DNA: TGTGCCAGCAGTTCCCAGGGGCGGAGGGGCTACACCTTC.

The rearrangement links TRBV19 to TRBJ1-2, with TRBD1 matching over 9 bases. This CDR3 region has 15 residues. Looked up from germline, CDR1 is LNHDA and CDR2 is SQIVND (reference sequence). J gave up 8 bases and V 6 bases, and 13 bases lay outside the gene matches. The CDR3 nucleotides read TGTGCCAGTAGCCCCTCGGGACAGGGATTTGGGGGCTACACCTTC. This encodes CASSPSGQGFGGYTF.

This chain links TRBV3-1 (or the pseudogene TRBV3-2) with TRBJ2-1; 10 nucleotides agree with TRBD2. J gave up 9 bases and V 6 bases, and 8 bases lay outside the gene matches. The CDR3 runs 14 residues. Germline CDR1 reads LGHDT; CDR2 reads YNNKEL (reference sequence). The CDR3 sequence: CASRQREGFAEQFF. The CDR3 DNA follows: TGTGCCAGCAGACAGCGGGAGGGATTTGCTGAGCAGTTCTTC.

Note on this clone: At the DNA level, this CDR3 is encoded by other sequences in the same sample as well. V gene TRBV7-2 combines with J gene TRBJ1-1; D not resolved. CDR1 and CDR2 (germline): SGHTA, FQGNSA. The CDR3 sequence is 13 residues long. Deletions cut 2 bases from V and 1 base from J, with 5 bases between. The DNA for the CDR3 is TGTGCCAGCAGCTTAACAGAGAACACTGAAGCTTTCTTT. Protein: CASSLTENTEAFF. The entire variable domain, with the rest obtained from reference TRBV7-2 and TRBJ1-1, is as follows: GAGVSQSPSNKVTEKGKDVELRCDPISGHTALYWYRQSLGQGLEFLIYFQGNSAPDKSGLPSDRFSAERTGGSVSTLTIQRTQQEDSAVYLCASSLTENTEAFFGQGTRLTVV.

The chain employs TRBV24-1 and TRBJ2-6; D remains unclear. Germline-derived CDR1 and CDR2 are KGHDR and SFDVKD. V shed 3 bases and J shed 0 bases, with 8 bases lying between them. This CDR3 has 16 amino acids. The CDR3 nucleotides read TGTGCCACCAGTGATGGCCGTCTCTCTGGGGCCAACGTCCTGACTTTC. Translating it yields CATSDGRLSGANVLTF.

This clone has more than one count but fewer than ten. The CDR3 region is CASSARGEYEQFF. DNA for the CDR3: TGTGCCAGCAGCGCCCGTGGGGAGTATGAGCAGTTCTTC. The chain combines TRBV7-3 with TRBJ2-1; weak D call: TRBD2 (5 bases). Trimming removed 5 bases at V and 8 bases at J, with 13 bases between. This CDR3 has 13 residues. The germline V gene encodes CDR1 SGHTA and CDR2 FQGTGA. Complete variable domain (other parts from reference TRBV7-3 and TRBJ2-1): GAGVSQTPSNKVTEKGKYVELRCDPISGHTALYWYRQSLGQGPEFLIYFQGTGAADDSGLPNDRFFAVRPEGSVSTLKIQRTERGDSAVYLCASSARGEYEQFFGPGTRLTVL.

This chain uses TRBV12-3 or TRBV12-4 with TRBJ1-3; D gene ambiguous. V lost 4 bases to trimming and J lost 3 bases, with 4 bases between them. This CDR3 is 12 amino acids long. Here the CDR3 DNA reads TGTGCCAGCAGTTCAAATGGAAACACCATATATTTT. Translated, it gives CASSSNGNTIYF.